These T cell receptor beta chains were read from a single sample in a study of T-cell memory formation after mild COVID-19. MiXCR, applied by TCRdb to the 5' RACE reads, yields one record per CDR3 protein. Of just under 550,000 distinct CDR3 sequences listed, around 21% are singletons. The sample comprised PBMCs or a T cell subset sorted from them (not recorded which). The source is an adult woman who had mild COVID-19 (a few samples of this study predate the infection). Cell type and time point are not known. Both conserved end residues are part of each CDR3. A D gene is named only where the DNA matches it firmly. Size values are once, few and many counts, or a class for expanded clones, and some rows have none.

CDR3	DNA	size	D	V	J
CASSPTGTGGIGELFF	TGTGCCAGCAGCCCCACCGGGACAGGGGGAATCGGGGAGCTGTTTTTT	NA	TRBD1	TRBV5-6	TRBJ2-2
CASSLDTGDSPLHF	TGCGCCAGCAGCCTTGACACCGGGGATTCACCCCTCCACTTT	few	NA	TRBV5-1	TRBJ1-6
CASVSGSTDTQYF	TGTGCCAGCGTTAGCGGGAGCACAGATACGCAGTATTTT	few	TRBD2	TRBV3-1	TRBJ2-3
CASSSRLRDHNEQFF	TGTGCCAGCAGCTCCCGACTGCGGGACCACAATGAGCAGTTCTTC	NA	NA	TRBV7-3	TRBJ2-1
CASSNGPYGYTF	TGCGCCAGCAGTAACGGTCCCTATGGCTACACCTTC	NA	NA	TRBV5-1	TRBJ1-2
CASRPSGSSHNEQFF	TGTGCCAGCAGACCGAGCGGGAGCAGCCACAATGAGCAGTTCTTC	few	TRBD2	TRBV6-2/TRBV6-3	TRBJ2-1
CASSLVGADYNEQFF	TGTGCCAGCAGCCTAGTAGGCGCAGACTACAATGAGCAGTTCTTC	few	NA	TRBV7-8	TRBJ2-1
CASTIDRARETQYF	TGTGCCAGCACCATCGACAGGGCCAGAGAGACCCAGTACTTC	few	TRBD1	TRBV11-2	TRBJ2-5
CASSAYRGLYNEQFF	TGTGCCAGCAGCGCGTACAGGGGACTATACAATGAGCAGTTCTTC	NA	NA	TRBV7-3	TRBJ2-1
CASSQRTESGQFF	TGTGCTAGCAGCCAAAGGACAGAGAGTGGGCAGTTCTTC	NA	NA	TRBV7-7	TRBJ2-1
CASSLRTSGGAGETQYF	TGCGCCAGCAGCTTACGGACTAGCGGGGGGGCCGGAGAGACCCAGTACTTC	many	TRBD2	TRBV5-1	TRBJ2-5
CAWSVGGSSYEQYF	TGTGCCTGGAGTGTAGGCGGGAGCTCCTACGAGCAGTACTTC	NA	TRBD2	TRBV30	TRBJ2-7
CASSFRFGPPYEQYF	TGTGCCAGCAGTTTCAGGTTCGGCCCCCCCTACGAGCAGTACTTC	few	NA	TRBV12-3/TRBV12-4	TRBJ2-7
CAWQLAYEQYF	TGTGCCTGGCAGCTGGCCTACGAGCAGTACTTC	NA	NA	TRBV30	TRBJ2-7
CSARDSGISEAFF	TGCAGTGCTAGAGATTCGGGGATCAGCGAAGCTTTCTTT	NA	NA	TRBV20-1	TRBJ1-1
CASSYRESYEQYF	TGCGCCAGCAGCTACAGGGAAAGCTACGAGCAGTACTTC	many	NA	TRBV5-1	TRBJ2-7
CASSLGAVIGVSLDTQYF	TGTGCCAGCAGCTTGGGAGCCGTGATCGGGGTTTCTTTGGATACGCAGTATTTT	many	NA	TRBV5-8	TRBJ2-3
CASSGGTSLTDTQYF	TGCGCCAGCAGCGGGGGGACCTCCCTCACAGATACGCAGTATTTT	NA	NA	TRBV4-3	TRBJ2-3
CASSLAGGPGTQYF	TGTGCCAGCAGCTTAGCGGGAGGGCCCGGGACCCAGTACTTC	many	TRBD2	TRBV7-9	TRBJ2-5
CSASIFRNTEAFF	TGCAGTGCTAGTATCTTCCGGAACACTGAAGCTTTCTTT	NA	NA	TRBV20-1	TRBJ1-1
CASLGYNEQFF	TGTGCCAGCCTAGGCTACAATGAGCAGTTCTTC	few	NA	TRBV3-1	TRBJ2-1
CASSMGQGTEQYF	TGTGCCAGCAGCATGGGACAGGGGACCGAGCAGTACTTC	few	TRBD1	TRBV11-2	TRBJ2-7
CASSLDRGRAGDTQYF	TGTGCCAGCAGCTTAGATCGCGGGAGGGCAGGAGATACGCAGTATTTT	few	TRBD2	TRBV11-2	TRBJ2-3
CAWDTGSPNYGYTF	TGTGCCTGGGATACAGGGTCCCCAAACTATGGCTACACCTTC	few	NA	TRBV30	TRBJ1-2
CASSEDWSTQYF	TGTGCCAGCAGTGAGGACTGGTCGACCCAGTACTTC	NA	NA	TRBV6-1	TRBJ2-5
CASSTRLAGRHNEQFF	TGTGCCAGCAGCACGAGACTAGCGGGGCGCCACAATGAGCAGTTCTTC	NA	NA	TRBV21-1	TRBJ2-1
CASGQGREGTHEQFF	TGTGCCAGTGGACAGGGAAGAGAGGGGACGCATGAGCAGTTCTTC	NA	TRBD1	TRBV2	TRBJ2-1
CASSALQTNYGYTF	TGTGCCAGCAGTGCTTTACAGACTAACTATGGCTACACCTTC	few	NA	TRBV2	TRBJ1-2
CSVEQGNTEAFF	TGCAGCGTTGAACAGGGGAACACTGAAGCTTTCTTT	NA	NA	TRBV29-1	TRBJ1-1
CASSWGTGNTEAFF	TGCGCCAGCAGCTGGGGGACAGGAAACACTGAAGCTTTCTTT	NA	TRBD1	TRBV5-1	TRBJ1-1
CAWSHGTVLAKNIQYF	TGTGCCTGGAGTCACGGGACAGTACTAGCCAAAAACATTCAGTACTTC	NA	TRBD1	TRBV30	TRBJ2-4
CASERGGSTDTQYF	TGTGCCAGCGAGCGGGGGGGAAGCACAGATACGCAGTATTTT	NA	TRBD2	TRBV12-3/TRBV12-4	TRBJ2-3
CASSPPPYEQYF	TGTGCCAGCAGCCCTCCCCCCTACGAGCAGTACTTC	NA	NA	TRBV7-9	TRBJ2-7
CASSSPGASASYEQYF	TGTGCCAGCAGCTCCCCGGGGGCTAGCGCCTCCTACGAGCAGTACTTC	few	NA	TRBV28	TRBJ2-7
CASSQGLLAAQETQYF	TGTGCCAGCAGCCAAGGGTTGCTAGCGGCCCAAGAGACCCAGTACTTC	few	TRBD2	TRBV14	TRBJ2-5
CASSPGQKQETQYF	TGTGCCAGCAGCCCTGGACAGAAGCAAGAGACCCAGTACTTC	few	NA	TRBV3-1	TRBJ2-5
CASSQGASGGLRDTQYF	TGCGCCAGCAGCCAAGGGGCTAGCGGGGGGTTGAGAGATACGCAGTATTTT	NA	TRBD2	TRBV4-3	TRBJ2-3
CASSSSREGGHGYTF	TGTGCCAGCAGCTCCAGCCGAGAGGGGGGCCATGGCTACACCTTC	few	NA	TRBV5-6	TRBJ1-2
CASSPLRQGNVLAKNIQYF	TGTGCCAGCTCTCCACTTCGACAGGGTAATGTCCTAGCCAAAAACATTCAGTACTTC	NA	TRBD1	TRBV18	TRBJ2-4
CATRSTPKTGRAHGRNTGELFF	TGTGCCACCAGATCTACCCCTAAGACAGGCCGGGCTCATGGGAGAAACACCGGGGAGCTGTTTTTT	NA	NA	TRBV24-1	TRBJ2-2
CSARGDNSNPYEQYF	TGCAGTGCTAGAGGCGACAACTCCAACCCCTACGAGCAGTACTTC	NA	NA	TRBV20-1	TRBJ2-7
CATSEGGTGVTDTQYF	TGTGCCACCAGTGAGGGGGGGACAGGGGTCACAGATACGCAGTATTTT	few	TRBD1	TRBV24-1	TRBJ2-3
CSAGGVTGPPYGYTF	TGCAGTGCTGGAGGGGTGACAGGTCCCCCCTATGGCTACACCTTC	NA	NA	TRBV20-1	TRBJ1-2
CASGDRVNQPQHF	TGTGCCAGCGGGGACAGGGTGAATCAGCCCCAGCATTTT	few	TRBD1	TRBV19	TRBJ1-5
CASSFGLGSPYEQYF	TGCGCCAGCAGCTTCGGCCTAGGGAGTCCCTACGAGCAGTACTTC	NA	NA	TRBV5-1	TRBJ2-7
CAWSVKGRQPQHF	TGTGCCTGGAGTGTGAAGGGAAGGCAGCCCCAGCATTTT	few	NA	TRBV30	TRBJ1-5
CASGPKGEHHSAYEQYF	TGTGCTAGTGGCCCTAAGGGGGAGCATCATAGCGCCTACGAGCAGTACTTC	few	NA	TRBV12-5	TRBJ2-7
CASTPLGTGENSPLHF	TGTGCCAGCACTCCCTTGGGGACAGGGGAGAATTCACCCCTCCACTTT	NA	TRBD1	TRBV6-5	TRBJ1-6
CSAAPALGAKNIQYF	TGCAGTGCTGCCCCAGCCCTGGGTGCCAAAAACATTCAGTACTTC	few	NA	TRBV20-1	TRBJ2-4
CSVVGTASSYGYTF	TGCAGCGTTGTAGGGACAGCCTCATCCTATGGCTACACCTTC	few	TRBD1	TRBV29-1	TRBJ1-2
CASSAWTSLQETQYF	TGTGCCAGCAGCGCGTGGACTAGCTTACAAGAGACCCAGTACTTC	NA	TRBD2	TRBV5-6	TRBJ2-5
CASSPTGELFF	TGTGCCAGCAGCCCCACCGGGGAGCTGTTTTTT	many	NA	TRBV7-2	TRBJ2-2
CASSEASGGHGYTF	TGTGCCAGCAGTGAAGCAAGCGGGGGACACGGCTACACCTTC	few	NA	TRBV6-1	TRBJ1-2
CASSLGTSANTGELFF	TGCGCCAGCAGCTTGGGGACGTCCGCGAACACCGGGGAGCTGTTTTTT	NA	NA	TRBV5-1	TRBJ2-2